The present T cell receptor beta chain was sequenced within a study of regulatory T cells in long-lasting Graves disease (dated by TCRdb to about 2021). Turning to the overall study: Patients with newly diagnosed Graves' disease had been on antithyroid drugs for under 3 months. Peripheral blood TCR sequencing and RNA sequencing compared persistent Graves' disease patients with newly diagnosed Graves' disease patients. The study took place in China and was registered as a clinical trial. A total of 33 samples were covered by TCR sequencing, comprising roughly 13 persistent and about 20 newly diagnosed Graves' disease patients.

The full study reports these points: Compared with newly diagnosed patients, persistent Graves' disease patients had lower TCR Shannon entropy and fewer highly expanded clones, which suggests clonal expansion. Persistent disease showed preferential use of TRBV28, TRBJ1-2 and TRBJ2-5, whereas newly diagnosed disease favored TRBV20-1 and TRBJ2-1. Sequencing and analysis were restricted to the TCR beta chain. More public clonotypes were shared among persistent patients (approximately 3,000) than among newly diagnosed patients (966). The authors acknowledged the small sample size as a limitation that may reduce accuracy. Because the primary lesion, thyroid tissue, could not be accessed, the study looked at peripheral blood alone.

Notes on this clonotype: The antigen this receptor binds is unknown. A far larger clone differs by one base, so this is likely a read error.

The CDR3, cysteine through phenylalanine, is 13 amino acids long. Only the CDR3 DNA is retained, 39 bases long and in frame from the first base. For CDR1 and CDR2, the germline V gene lists SGHNT and YENEEA. Libraries came from multiplex PCR. Sequencing instrument: Illumina HiSeq 4000. To build TCR beta libraries, CDR3 regions were amplified by Arm-PCR using iRepertoire HTBI primers. Gel purification was performed on PCR products prior to sequencing. For the original study's pipeline: Across samples, 60 to 70 TRBV and around 15 TRBJ segments were identified and used for gene usage analysis of CDR3 amino acid clonotypes. COPE and FqMerger were used to merge filtered high-quality paired reads into contigs. BLAST was used to align contigs to the IMGT TRBV, TRBD and TRBJ reference genes, and CDR3 was defined following IMGT. Any clonotype with a frequency above 0.1% was counted as a highly expanded clone. Repertoire diversity was measured by Shannon entropy, and V-J evenness by the Gini coefficient. A clonotype found in more than one individual was treated as public. The raw public reads went through TCRdb reprocessing: fastp at Q25, MiXCR clone calling, in-frame beta chains kept. Every entry covers one CDR3 protein and lists the most common genes and DNA from its rows. The V and J calls, along with clone size, are taken from TCRdb and not from the paper's own processing. The sample table contains under 400,000 distinct CDR3 sequences; only one count was recorded for about a sixth of them. The ten largest clones add up to about 32% of the sample.

What the time point label conveys for this sample: newly diagnosed GD, antithyroid drugs for less than 3 months. RNA was extracted from PBMCs in TRIzol for both TCR sequencing and RNA sequencing. The diagnosis of Graves' disease followed American Thyroid Association guidelines. Patients for the study were recruited at an endocrinology department in Xi'an, China. From each patient, around 9 milliliters of peripheral blood was collected into an EDTA anticoagulant tube. PBMCs were isolated by Ficoll Paque Plus density gradient separation without further T cell sorting. RNA quality was checked with an Agilent 2100 Bioanalyzer and agarose gel, and concentration with a NanoDrop 2000. A further study also used this sample, focusing on T cells in Graves' hyperthyroidism and ophthalmopathy. From the second report: Graves' hyperthyroidism was defined as stable when no progression to ophthalmopathy occurred over 18 months of follow-up. Hyperthyroidism patients were newly diagnosed, with disease duration under 2 months, and aged 18 to 65 years. Patients with uncontrolled infections, other autoimmune diseases, pregnancy or lactation were excluded. Clinical symptoms, serum thyroxine and TRAb, thyroid ultrasound, and orbital computed tomography formed the basis for the diagnoses. For the first round of RT-PCR on the TCR CDR3, the HTBI primer set was used together with the Qiagen OneStep RT-PCR kit. Most expanded thyroid clonotypes (frequency above 0.001) were also detected in blood, a finding suggesting that blood repertoires may reflect thyroid immune responses. Ophthalmopathy was separated from stable hyperthyroidism by a 13 V-J signature model, with around 90% sensitivity and approximately 84% specificity obtained in cross-validation and 80%/75% obtained in testing. In validation, the model predicted progression to ophthalmopathy with approximately 71% sensitivity and less than 80% specificity, a median of around 6.6 months before onset. To identify TCR V-J signatures that set the groups apart, the researchers used a discovery cohort of 95 to 100 patients, made up of about 44 with Graves' ophthalmopathy and 55 to 65 with stable Graves' hyperthyroidism. Whether ophthalmopathy could be predicted prospectively was tested in an independent validation cohort made up of about 20 hyperthyroidism patients plus 17 patients who later progressed to ophthalmopathy. The 100 discovery patients were randomly split 7:3 into training and test sets. Thyroid tissue and blood T-cell repertoires from roughly 6 Graves' hyperthyroidism patients were also compared in the study. Following sampling, methimazole starting at 30 mg daily was given to hyperthyroidism patients, and high-dose intravenous methylprednisolone was given to ophthalmopathy patients. Libraries were constructed in a second round of multiplex PCR, after which size selection and purification were carried out. Paired-end sequencing of the libraries was performed with 100 bp reads on an Illumina HiSeq2000. SOAPnuke was used to process the raw data, throwing out any read that contained adapters or uncalled bases, had a mean Phred below 15, or lacked an exact constant-primer or identifier match. High-quality paired reads were merged with COPE v1.2.5, and unique nucleotide sequences were defined as clonotypes. MiTCR v1.1 was used to align clonotypes to the IMGT TRBV, TRBD and TRBJ reference segments. The analysis was restricted to V-J combinations with a frequency above 0.0001, which together covered about 99% of the repertoires. The TCS score was defined as F50 (clonal expansion) divided by E x V (chaos), with BLOSUM62-based TCRdist calculated between CDR3 peptides within each V-J. Welch's t-statistics and random forest reduced several hundred V-J features to around 14, which were used in a naive Bayes classifier (R e1071). No statistical method was used to set the sample size in advance, and investigators knew the group allocation. The paper reports TCR Vbeta CDR3 sequencing of 135 peripheral blood samples: fewer than 50 ophthalmopathy, approximately 74 hyperthyroidism and about 17 progressor patients.

Sample: peripheral blood mononuclear cells (PBMCs), taken at new diagnosis, from a patient treated with antithyroid drugs. The receptor chain draws on TRBV11-3 and TRBJ2-1; 8 middle bases align to TRBD1. This TCR was sampled from a man in his forties with Graves disease. Donor details come from another sample of the same person, matched by shared clones. The bases read TGTGCCAGCAGACCAGGGGGCGCAGATACGCAGTGTTTT. Its coded protein is CASRPGGADTQCF.